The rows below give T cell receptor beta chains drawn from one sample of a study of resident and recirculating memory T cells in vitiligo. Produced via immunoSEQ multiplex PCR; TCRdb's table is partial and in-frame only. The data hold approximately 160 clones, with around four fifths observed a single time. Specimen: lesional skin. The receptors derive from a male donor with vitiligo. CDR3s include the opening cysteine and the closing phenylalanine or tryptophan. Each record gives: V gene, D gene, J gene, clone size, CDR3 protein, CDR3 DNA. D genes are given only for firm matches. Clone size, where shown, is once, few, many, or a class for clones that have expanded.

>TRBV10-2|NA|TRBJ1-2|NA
CATTRRDGYGYTF
TGCGCCACCACGAGGAGGGATGGCTATGGCTACACCTTC
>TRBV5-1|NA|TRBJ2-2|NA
CASSLVEPGELFF
TGCGCCAGCAGCTTGGTAGAGCCCGGGGAGCTGTTTTTT
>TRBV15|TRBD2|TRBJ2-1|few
CATSRETLAGVGLNEQFF
TGTGCCACCAGCAGAGAGACACTAGCGGGAGTTGGTTTGAATGAGCAGTTCTTC
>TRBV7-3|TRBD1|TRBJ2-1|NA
CASSPDRGGYNEQFF
TGTGCCAGCAGCCCGGACAGGGGGGGATACAATGAGCAGTTCTTC
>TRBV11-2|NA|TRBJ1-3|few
CASSSATGGNTIYF
TGTGCCAGCAGCTCCGCCACAGGGGGAAACACCATATATTTT
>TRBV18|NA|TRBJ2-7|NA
CASSPPAGHTDYEQYF
TGTGCCAGCTCACCCCCGGCCGGACACACGGACTACGAGCAGTACTTC
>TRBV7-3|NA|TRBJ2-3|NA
CASSLMGSSTDTQYF
TGTGCCAGCAGCTTAATGGGCTCTAGCACAGATACGCAGTATTTT
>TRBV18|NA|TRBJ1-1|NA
CASSPPGFFTEAFF
TGTGCCAGCTCACCACCGGGCTTTTTCACTGAAGCTTTCTTT
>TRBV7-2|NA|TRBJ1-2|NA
CASSLARWGANYGYTF
TGTGCCAGCAGCTTAGCCCGGTGGGGAGCTAACTATGGCTACACCTTC
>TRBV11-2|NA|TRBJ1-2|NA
CASRLRTGGYGYTF
TGTGCCAGCAGACTCCGGACTGGGGGGTACGGCTACACCTTC
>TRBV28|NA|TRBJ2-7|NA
CASMQGSHEQYF
TGTGCCAGCATGCAGGGTAGCCACGAGCAGTACTTC
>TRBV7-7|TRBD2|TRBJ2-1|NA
CASSLTAGVFNEQFF
TGTGCCAGCAGCTTAACAGCGGGGGTTTTCAATGAGCAGTTCTTC
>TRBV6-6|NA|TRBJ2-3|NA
CASSSNRVARTDTQYF
TGTGCCAGCAGCTCTAACAGGGTGGCACGCACAGATACGCAGTATTTT
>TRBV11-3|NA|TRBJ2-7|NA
CASKLTGTPYEQYF
TGTGCCAGCAAGCTTACCGGTACCCCCTACGAGCAGTACTTC
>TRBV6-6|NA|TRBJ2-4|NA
CASSDQGSKNIQYF
TGTGCCAGCAGTGATCAGGGGTCCAAAAACATTCAGTACTTC